These 21 T cell receptor beta chains were sequenced from one sample in a study of blood T cell repertoires in COVID-19. Repertoires were generated with immunoSEQ multiplex PCR, while TCRdb's copy carries only in-frame clones and drops some. The profile covers roughly 150,000 clones, with roughly 89% appearing a single time and 5% taken by the ten largest. The sequenced sample was peripheral blood. The receptors here all came from a human donor in a cohort sampled during active COVID-19.

The J gene is TRBJ2-7, the V gene TRBV7-6, with TRBD1 matching over 11 bases. Germline CDR1 is SGHVS and CDR2 is FNYEAQ. The CDR3 is made up of 14 amino acids. V dropped 1 base and J dropped 6; count of bases not matched to a gene: 2. CDR3 region: CASSLGGTGGEQYF. The CDR3, as DNA: TGTGCCAGCAGCTTAGGTGGGACAGGGGGCGAGCAGTACTTC.

The J gene is TRBJ2-7, the V gene TRBV4-3; TRBD1 matches at 9 bases. Germline-derived CDR1 and CDR2 are LGHNA and YSLEER. This CDR3 has 15 residues. Unmatched junction bases numbered 3, after V lost 1 base and J lost 2 bases. The chain's CDR3 is CASSQAGQGTYEQYF. The CDR3 DNA reads as TGCGCCAGCAGCCAAGCGGGACAGGGTACCTACGAGCAGTACTTC.

The rearrangement joins TRBV7-3 to TRBJ1-3; 8 bases are a match to TRBD1. The germline gives CDR1 SGHTA, CDR2 FQGTGA. CDR3 length: 14 amino acids. The junction had 4 bases not matched to a gene; V was cut back by 1 base and J by 8 bases. The CDR3: CASSLSGQGDTIYF. CDR3 nucleotides: TGTGCCAGCAGCTTAAGCGGACAGGGAGACACCATATATTTT.

The genes are TRBV18 and TRBJ1-4; 8 bases map to TRBD1. V shed 4 bases, J shed 10 bases, and the junction held 8 bases outside the gene matches. CDR3 size: 14 residues. CDR1 is KGHSH, CDR2 LQKENI, per germline. The CDR3 protein is CASSLDQGAGKLFF. DNA for the CDR3: TGTGCCAGCTCACTGGACCAGGGGGCGGGAAAACTGTTTTTT.

This clone has only a few counts. The chain links TRBV20-1 to TRBJ2-1, with TRBD2 matching 7 bases. CDR3 length: 15 amino acids. V lost 3 bases, J lost 8 bases, and 13 bases stayed unmatched. Germline CDR1 DFQATT, CDR2 SNEGSKA (reference sequence). DNA for the CDR3: TGCAGTGCTAGTAAGTCGGCGGGAGTTTGGGATGAGCAGTTCTTC. Translating it yields CSASKSAGVWDEQFF.

V and J are TRBV24-1 and TRBJ2-5; perhaps TRBD1 as D (6 bases). V lost 2 bases and J 4 bases, leaving 10 bases between the germline ends. Germline loops: CDR1 KGHDR, CDR2 SFDVKD. This CDR3 spans 14 amino acids. The CDR3 loop reads CATSDYRVGETQYF. In nucleotides, the CDR3 is TGTGCCACCAGTGATTACAGGGTCGGAGAGACCCAGTACTTC.

This clone was seen a single time. This sequence joins TRBV6-6 and TRBJ1-1; tentative D call: TRBD1 (6 bases). The germline V and J ends were trimmed by 7 bases and 5 bases, with 17 bases remaining between them. The CDR3 loop spans 14 amino acids. The germline V gene encodes CDR1 MNHNY and CDR2 SVGAGI (reference sequence). Written as DNA, the CDR3 is TGTGCCAGCACTCTTCGACAGGTCCCAACTGAAGCTTTCTTT. Protein product: CASTLRQVPTEAFF.

Here the CDR3 reads CASSSNDRAGQYF. In nucleotides, the CDR3 is TGTGCCAGCAGTTCCAATGACAGGGCCGGGCAGTACTTC. V gene TRBV5-4 combines with J gene TRBJ2-7; TRBD1 matches at 7 bases. Germline V gene sequence: CDR1 SGHNT, CDR2 YYREEE (reference sequence). The J segment lost 9 bases and the V segment lost 5 bases, leaving 11 bases of the junction unmatched. The CDR3 totals 13 residues. Filled out from reference TRBV5-4 and TRBJ2-7, the complete variable domain reads ETGVTQSPTHLIKTRGQQVTLRCSSQSGHNTVSWYQQALGQGPQFIFQYYREEENGRGNFPPRFSGLQFPNYSSELNVNALELDDSALYLCASSSNDRAGQYFGPGTRLTVT.

The chain has TRBV7-2 and TRBJ1-3, with 9 bases lining up with TRBD1. CDR3 size: 15 residues. Trimming at V came to 3 bases and at J to 4 bases, leaving 4 bases not matched to a gene. From germline, CDR1 is SGHTA and CDR2 FQGNSA. The CDR3 loop reads CASSFGTGKGNTIYF. CDR3 bases: TGTGCCAGCAGCTTCGGGACAGGGAAAGGAAACACCATATATTTT.

The V and J genes are TRBV7-2 and TRBJ1-2; tentative D call: TRBD1 (5 bases). Germline V gene sequence: CDR1 SGHTA, CDR2 FQGNSA. The CDR3 sequence is 14 residues long. V was cut by 0 bases and J by 8 bases, with 13 bases left in between. This CDR3 reads CASSLAGRAKGYTF. CDR3 nucleotide sequence: TGTGCCAGCAGCTTAGCGGGCAGGGCAAAAGGCTACACCTTC.

This clone was seen a handful of times. The rearrangement links TRBV2 to TRBJ2-7; a possible D gene is TRBD1 (6 bases). V was shortened by 6 bases and J by 12 bases, with 18 bases between the two germline ends. There are 12 residues in the CDR3. Germline V lookup: CDR1 SNHLY, CDR2 FYNNEI. Here the CDR3 reads CASSLRGGRGYF. The CDR3 DNA follows: TGTGCCAGCAGCCTCCGAGGGGGACGTGGGTACTTC. Together with reference TRBV2 and TRBJ2-7, the CDR3 gives the full variable domain: EPEVTQTPSHQVTQMGQEVILRCVPISNHLYFYWYRQILGQKVEFLVSFYNNEISEKSEIFDDQFSVERPDGSNFTLKIRSTKLEDSAMYFCASSLRGGRGYFGPGTRLTVT.

This chain connects TRBV6-1 to TRBJ2-7; 8 bases match TRBD2. V lost 6 bases and J lost 1; bases outside the gene matches: 11. CDR1 is MNHNS and CDR2 is SASEGT in the germline V gene. The CDR3 loop spans 16 amino acids. CDR3 residues: CASREIPGLESYEQYF. The CDR3 DNA sequence: TGTGCCAGCAGAGAAATCCCGGGACTAGAGTCCTACGAGCAGTACTTC.

This sequence joins TRBV19 and TRBJ1-5, with 7 bases identical to TRBD1. V trimming: 5 bases; J trimming: 0 bases; junction bases outside the gene matches: 4. This CDR3 is built from 15 residues. Germline values: CDR1 LNHDA, CDR2 SQIVND (reference sequence). The CDR3 is CASSGGTASNQPQHF. DNA for the CDR3: TGTGCCAGTAGTGGCGGGACAGCTAGCAATCAGCCCCAGCATTTT.

DNA for the CDR3: TGTGCCAGCAGCGTAGGGAGCGGGAGCACCTACGAGCAGTACTTC. Protein product: CASSVGSGSTYEQYF. This sequence joins TRBV9 and TRBJ2-7; TRBD2 aligns across 8 bases. Germline V gene data show CDR1 as SGDLS and CDR2 as YYNGEE. The V and J ends lost 0 bases and 2 bases, in that order; junction bases with no gene match: 4. The CDR3 is 15 residues long.

This clone was seen a handful of times. The chain has TRBV10-3 and TRBJ1-6; possibly TRBD1 for D (5 bases). The V and J ends lost 7 bases and 0 bases respectively, with 13 bases between them. CDR1 and CDR2 (germline): ENHRY, SYGVKD. The CDR3 loop spans 16 amino acids. CDR3 amino acids: CAIKATESSYNSPLHF. The DNA for the CDR3 is TGTGCCATCAAAGCGACAGAGAGCTCCTATAATTCACCCCTCCACTTT.

The V call is TRBV7-9, the J call TRBJ2-7; 12 bases match TRBD1. The CDR3 runs to 17 residues. Germline assignment: CDR1 SEHNR and CDR2 FQNEAQ (reference sequence). The V gene end was trimmed by 4 bases and the J gene end by 0 bases; junction bases not matched to a gene: 7. CDR3 sequence: CASSSPGQGASSYEQYF. The CDR3 region has the DNA TGTGCCAGCAGCTCGCCGGGACAGGGGGCTAGCTCCTACGAGCAGTACTTC.

This clone has just one count. J is TRBJ1-6 and V is TRBV6-5; a weak D match, TRBD1 (6 bases). The CDR3 is 16 residues long. Germline CDR1 MNHEY, CDR2 SVGAGI. The V gene lost 0 bases and the J gene lost 2 bases, with 8 bases spanning the gap. CDR3 sequence reads: CASSYSPGAYNSPLHF. The CDR3 DNA sequence: TGTGCCAGCAGTTACTCCCCAGGGGCCTATAATTCACCCCTCCACTTT.

This clone was observed once. The chain has TRBV3-1 (or the pseudogene TRBV3-2) and TRBJ1-5, with no clear D. There are 16 residues in the CDR3. V lost 0 bases, J lost 2 bases, and 11 bases lay in between. Germline V gives CDR1 LGHDT, CDR2 YNNKEL (reference sequence). The chain's CDR3 is CASSQEGELGNQPQHF. CDR3 sequence (DNA): TGTGCCAGCAGCCAAGAAGGAGAGCTGGGCAATCAGCCCCAGCATTTT.

The genes are TRBV28 and TRBJ2-1; 11 bases match TRBD2. The CDR3 has 16 residues. J lost 2 bases, V lost 4 bases, and 4 bases had no gene match. Per germline, CDR1 MDHEN and CDR2 SYDVKM. CDR3 coding DNA: TGTGCCAGCAGTTCACTAGCGGGAGTTCCCTACAATGAGCAGTTCTTC. Its protein is CASSSLAGVPYNEQFF.

The chain carries TRBV20-1 and TRBJ2-3; possibly TRBD2 for D (6 bases). The CDR3 contains 15 residues. V lost 3 bases, J lost 2 bases, and 15 bases lay in between. The germline V gene encodes CDR1 DFQATT and CDR2 SNEGSKA (reference sequence). In nucleotides, the CDR3 is TGCAGTGCTAGTGGCCAGCGGGCGTCCACAGATACGCAGTATTTT. Its protein product is CSASGQRASTDTQYF.

The chain couples TRBV7-2 to TRBJ2-7; no reliable D call. V dropped 10 bases and J dropped 6 bases, with 19 bases sitting between them. Germline assignment: CDR1 SGHTA and CDR2 FQGNSA. The CDR3 spans 13 residues. The CDR3 nucleotides read TGTGCCACAAACGCACAGTATTTGGGCGAGCAGTACTTC. Translating it yields CATNAQYLGEQYF.